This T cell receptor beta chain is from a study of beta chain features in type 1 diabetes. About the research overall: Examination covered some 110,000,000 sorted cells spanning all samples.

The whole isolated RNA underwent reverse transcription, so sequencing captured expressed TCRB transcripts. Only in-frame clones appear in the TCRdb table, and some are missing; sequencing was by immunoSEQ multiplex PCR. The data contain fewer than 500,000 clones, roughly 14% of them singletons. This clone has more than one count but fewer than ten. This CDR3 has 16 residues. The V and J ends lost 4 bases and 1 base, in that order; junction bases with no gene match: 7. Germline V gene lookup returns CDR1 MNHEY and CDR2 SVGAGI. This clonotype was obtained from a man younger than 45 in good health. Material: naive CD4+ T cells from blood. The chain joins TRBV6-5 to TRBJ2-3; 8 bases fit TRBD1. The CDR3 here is CASSFSPGQGTDTQYF. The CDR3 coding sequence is TGTGCCAGCAGTTTCTCCCCGGGACAGGGCACAGATACGCAGTATTTT.